A selection of T cell receptor beta chains follows, all from one sample in a study of early T cells in non-severe SARS-CoV-2 infection. TCRdb re-called the 5' RACE reads with MiXCR, one entry per CDR3 protein. The table lists under 30,000 distinct CDR3 sequences, approximately 5.4% of them singletons, with more than 10% in the top ten. Sequenced: whole blood. These receptors were obtained from an adult who was a healthcare worker with PCR-confirmed SARS-CoV-2 infection or an uninfected control (not recorded which). Each CDR3 is given with its conserved first and last residue. A D gene is named only where the DNA matches it firmly. For some rows the clone size is stated as once, few or many, or as a class when expanded; others skip it.

D: NA
size: NA
J: TRBJ1-5
V: TRBV3-1
DNA: TGTGCCAGCAGCCAAGGCGGGGGGCCTCAGCCCCAGCATTTT
CDR3: CASSQGGGPQPQHF

D: NA
size: many
J: TRBJ2-7
V: TRBV25-1
DNA: TGTGCCAGCAGTCAAGGAGGCAGGGTATACGAGCAGTACTTC
CDR3: CASSQGGRVYEQYF

D: NA
size: many
J: TRBJ1-4
V: TRBV10-1
DNA: TGCGCCAGCAGTGAGGGTGCCAGGGATTCTGAAAAACTGTTTTTT
CDR3: CASSEGARDSEKLFF

D: NA
size: many
J: TRBJ1-1
V: TRBV11-2
DNA: TGTGCCAGCAGCTCGATACAGGGTGAAGCTTTCTTT
CDR3: CASSSIQGEAFF

D: TRBD1
size: many
J: TRBJ2-3
V: TRBV4-1
DNA: TGCGCCAGCAGCCAAGTTTTTATATCAGGGGGCCAAAGTCCAGATACGCAGTATTTT
CDR3: CASSQVFISGGQSPDTQYF

D: NA
size: few
J: TRBJ2-5
V: TRBV20-1
DNA: TGCAGTGCTAGAGGACAGGAGACCCAGTACTTC
CDR3: CSARGQETQYF

D: NA
size: many
J: TRBJ2-1
V: TRBV20-1
DNA: TGCAGTGCTAGAGGGGGGTCGGGCCTTGAAGAGCAGTTCTTC
CDR3: CSARGGSGLEEQFF

D: TRBD1
size: few
J: TRBJ2-3
V: TRBV18
DNA: TGTGCCAGCACTGACAGGGACACAGATACGCAGTATTTT
CDR3: CASTDRDTDTQYF

D: NA
size: many
J: TRBJ2-2
V: TRBV19
DNA: TGTGCCAGTAGTATAGAGGGGAGGTACACCGGGGAGCTGTTTTTT
CDR3: CASSIEGRYTGELFF

D: NA
size: many
J: TRBJ1-5
V: TRBV19
DNA: TGTGCCAGTAGTCCCTGGGCAGACAGCAATCAGCCCCAGCATTTT
CDR3: CASSPWADSNQPQHF

D: NA
size: many
J: TRBJ1-6
V: TRBV15
DNA: TGTGCCACCAGCAGCATTGGACGGAGAGATTCACCCCTCCACTTT
CDR3: CATSSIGRRDSPLHF

D: NA
size: many
J: TRBJ2-3
V: TRBV5-1
DNA: TGCGCCAGCAGAATTAGTCCGCAAGATACGCAGTATTTT
CDR3: CASRISPQDTQYF

D: NA
size: NA
J: TRBJ1-5
V: TRBV28
DNA: TGTGCCAGCAGCCACCGGACCGAGCCCCAGCATTTT
CDR3: CASSHRTEPQHF

D: TRBD2
size: few
J: TRBJ2-7
V: TRBV9
DNA: TGTGCCAGCAGCCGAGGACTAGCGGGCTACGAGCAGTACTTC
CDR3: CASSRGLAGYEQYF